Listed below are T cell receptor beta chains from one sample, sequenced in a study of CD4 T cells in relation to SARS-CoV-2 and coronaviruses. These TCRs are of unknown antigen specificity. Only in-frame clones appear in the TCRdb table, and some are missing; sequencing was by immunoSEQ multiplex PCR. The repertoire holds around 41,000 clones, with approximately 80% as singletons. Sequencing was performed on naive CD4+ T cells from PBMCs, cultured in vitro. The receptors stem from an adult with COVID-19. The CDR3 runs from the conserved cysteine through the conserved F or W. Each record gives: D gene, V gene, clone size, J gene, CDR3 protein, CDR3 DNA. A D gene is named only where the DNA matches it firmly. For some rows the clone size is stated as once, few or many, or as a class when expanded; others skip it.

TRBD2	TRBV9	-	TRBJ2-5	CASSVGLRAGVQETQYF	TGTGCCAGCAGCGTAGGGCTCCGAGCGGGAGTTCAAGAGACCCAGTACTTC
-	TRBV6-6	-	TRBJ2-1	CASCMGISKNNEQFF	TGTGCCAGCTGTATGGGGATCTCCAAAAACAATGAGCAGTTCTTC
TRBD2	TRBV29-1	-	TRBJ2-1	CSVERAQREYNEQFF	TGCAGCGTTGAACGGGCCCAGCGGGAGTACAATGAGCAGTTCTTC
TRBD1	TRBV28	-	TRBJ1-6	CASSSLPGQYNSPLHF	TGTGCCAGCAGTTCTTTACCGGGACAGTATAATTCACCCCTCCACTTT
TRBD2	TRBV10-3	once	TRBJ2-3	CAILAGTSTDTQYF	TGTGCCATCCTAGCGGGCACTAGCACAGATACGCAGTATTTT
-	TRBV7-2	-	TRBJ2-5	CASNRAVQETQYF	TGTGCCAGCAATCGGGCCGTTCAAGAGACCCAGTACTTC
-	TRBV6-5	-	TRBJ2-5	CATCPPGVRETQYF	TGTGCCACCTGTCCCCCGGGAGTCCGAGAGACCCAGTACTTC
-	TRBV28	-	TRBJ2-7	CASRGWAGSPSGEQYF	TGTGCCAGCAGGGGGTGGGCCGGAAGTCCCTCTGGGGAGCAGTACTTC
-	TRBV19	-	TRBJ2-6	CASSPPKYRSGANVLTF	TGTGCCAGTAGTCCCCCTAAATACAGGTCTGGGGCCAACGTCCTGACTTTC
-	TRBV4-1	-	TRBJ2-3	CASSQDWAPRTDTQYF	TGCGCCAGCAGCCAAGATTGGGCACCTCGCACGGATACGCAGTATTTT
TRBD1	TRBV7-2	once	TRBJ1-4	CASSQSGTAPEKLFF	TGTGCCAGCAGCCAGTCCGGGACAGCTCCCGAAAAACTGTTTTTT